Presented here are 30 T cell receptor beta chains from one specimen sequenced in a study of T cell responses to AZD1222 COVID-19 vaccine. The repertoire was sequenced with immunoSEQ multiplex PCR; TCRdb's copy has only in-frame clones and lacks some. The sample includes roughly 78,000 clones, around four fifths of them seen just once. Specimen: peripheral blood, collected on day 0 of AZD1222 vaccination. The receptors here all came from an adult in good health.

The gene calls are TRBV27 and TRBJ2-1, with 10 bases that match TRBD2. There are 17 residues in the CDR3. With V trimmed by 2 bases and J by 5 bases, 9 bases remained unmatched. Germline CDR1 MNHEY, CDR2 SMNVEV (reference sequence). CDR3 nucleotides: TGTGCCAGCAGTTTAGGTAGCGGGAGGTCCCCCGACAATGAGCAGTTCTTC. This codes for CASSLGSGRSPDNEQFF.

The chain is built from TRBV6-4 and TRBJ1-1; D not resolved. From germline, CDR1 is MRHNA and CDR2 SNTAGT. The V end was cut by 2 bases, the J end by 4 bases, with 11 bases between. This CDR3 has 14 residues. The CDR3 DNA sequence: TGTGCCAGCAGTGACAATAGTAGAGGCACTGAAGCTTTCTTT. Protein: CASSDNSRGTEAFF.

This clone was detected only once. The CDR3 coding sequence is TGCAGTGCTCGCCAGCCCCAGCATTTT. This sequence encodes CSARQPQHF. This chain joins TRBV20-1 and TRBJ1-5; no reliable D call. This CDR3 contains 9 residues. Between the trimmed V and J ends, which lost 5 bases and 7 bases, there was a span of 3 bases. Germline CDR1 is DFQATT and CDR2 is SNEGSKA (reference sequence).

The chain carries TRBV6-5 and TRBJ1-2, with a tentative D call TRBD1 (5 bases). Per germline, CDR1 MNHEY and CDR2 SVGAGI. The CDR3 consists of 15 residues. The V end was cut by 0 bases, the J end by 7 bases, with 15 bases between. CDR3 region: CASSYSQEASSGYTF. CDR3 DNA sequence: TGTGCCAGCAGTTACTCACAGGAAGCCTCTTCTGGCTACACCTTC.

The V gene is TRBV3-1 (or the pseudogene TRBV3-2), the J gene TRBJ1-1; TRBD1 matches at 7 bases. This CDR3 has 17 residues. The ends lost 3 bases at V and 0 bases at J; junction bases unmatched: 10. Germline V gene data show CDR1 as LGHDT and CDR2 as YNNKEL (reference sequence). The CDR3 reads CASSHNSRGQLNTEAFF. The CDR3, as DNA: TGTGCCAGCAGCCATAATTCTAGGGGACAGCTGAACACTGAAGCTTTCTTT.

CDR3 sequence reads: CASSFNRGAGNTIYF. The DNA for the CDR3 is TGTGCCAGCAGCTTCAACAGGGGGGCGGGAAACACCATATATTTT. The rearrangement uses TRBV11-2 and TRBJ1-3; 8 bases agree with TRBD1. Germline CDR1 reads SGHAT; CDR2 reads FQNNGV. The CDR3 is 15 residues long. V lost 3 bases to trimming and J lost 4 bases; unmatched junction nucleotides: 5. Looking up the rest from reference TRBV11-2 and TRBJ1-3 gives the full variable domain: EAGVAQSPRYKIIEKRQSVAFWCNPISGHATLYWYQQILGQGPKLLIQFQNNGVVDDSQLPKDRFSAERLKGVDSTLKIQPAKLEDSAVYLCASSFNRGAGNTIYFGEGSWLTVV.

This clone has only one observation. V and J are TRBV7-2 and TRBJ2-5; D tentatively reads TRBD1 or TRBD2 (6 bases each). V was shortened by 5 bases and J by 6 bases, with 13 bases between the two germline ends. The V gene's germline CDR1 is SGHTA and CDR2 FQGNSA. The CDR3 is 13 amino acids. CDR3 sequence: CASSTRGEQTQYF. CDR3 nucleotides: TGTGCCAGCAGCACTAGGGGGGAGCAGACCCAGTACTTC. Full variable domain (missing parts from reference TRBV7-2 and TRBJ2-5): GAGVSQSPSNKVTEKGKDVELRCDPISGHTALYWYRQSLGQGLEFLIYFQGNSAPDKSGLPSDRFSAERTGGSVSTLTIQRTQQEDSAVYLCASSTRGEQTQYFGPGTRLLVL.

This sequence joins TRBV18 and TRBJ2-5, with 7 positions matching TRBD1. V was clipped by 4 bases and J by 3 bases; unmatched bases: 8. Per the germline V gene, CDR1 is KGHSH and CDR2 is LQKENI. The CDR3 spans 15 residues. CDR3 sequence: CASSQDRNSKETQYF. CDR3 nucleotide sequence: TGTGCCAGCTCACAGGACAGGAACTCTAAAGAGACCCAGTACTTC.

The CDR3 spells CASSESQVGNSPLHF. The DNA of the CDR3 is TGTGCCAGCAGTGAAAGCCAGGTGGGGAATTCACCCCTCCACTTT. This chain joins TRBV2 and TRBJ1-6; D gene uncertain. In germline, CDR1 is SNHLY, CDR2 FYNNEI. CDR3 length equals 15 residues. V lost 2 bases, J lost 7 bases, and 12 bases lay in between.

This chain links TRBV5-4 with TRBJ2-1; the match to TRBD2 covers 7 bases. The V gene's germline CDR1 is SGHNT and CDR2 YYREEE (reference sequence). V was clipped by 0 bases and J by 0 bases; unmatched bases: 0. There are 15 residues in the CDR3. The CDR3 spells CASSLASGSYNEQFF. In nucleotides, the CDR3 is TGTGCCAGCAGCTTGGCTAGCGGCTCCTACAATGAGCAGTTCTTC.

This chain links TRBV6-5 with TRBJ1-1; 7 bases line up with TRBD1. The ends lost 10 bases at V and 5 bases at J; junction bases unmatched: 10. This CDR3 region has 13 residues. Germline V lookup: CDR1 MNHEY, CDR2 SVGAGI. The CDR3 sequence is CATTQGRITEAFF. The CDR3 region has the DNA TGTGCCACCACACAGGGGCGCATAACTGAAGCTTTCTTT.

The chain employs TRBV21-1 and TRBJ2-7; the table's D call TRBD1 went unverified against the DNA. TRBV21-1 is a documented pseudogene. The CDR3 contains 16 residues. CDR3 amino acids: CASSKEKGPIIYEQYF. CDR3 DNA: TGTGCCAGCAGCAAAGAGAAGGGGCCTATCATCTACGAGCAGTACTTC.

The V call is TRBV19, the J call TRBJ1-5, with a possible D match to TRBD1 (5 bases). The CDR3 totals 15 residues. Looked up from germline, CDR1 is LNHDA and CDR2 is SQIVND (reference sequence). V lost 1 base, J lost 4 bases, and 11 bases lay in between. The CDR3: CASSIVKEGNQPQHF. The CDR3 nucleotides are TGTGCCAGTAGTATAGTTAAGGAGGGGAATCAGCCCCAGCATTTT.

Note on this clone: Additional DNA sequences in this sample encode the identical CDR3. The V call is TRBV5-4, the J call TRBJ1-1; D gene ambiguous. The germline V gene encodes CDR1 SGHNT and CDR2 YYREEE (reference sequence). The CDR3 loop spans 14 amino acids. Trimming removed 1 base from V and 1 base from J, with 8 bases in between. The CDR3 is CASSLSVTNTEAFF. In DNA form, the CDR3 reads TGTGCCAGCAGCTTGTCCGTCACGAACACTGAAGCTTTCTTT. Combining the CDR3 with reference TRBV5-4 and TRBJ1-1 gives the whole variable domain ETGVTQSPTHLIKTRGQQVTLRCSSQSGHNTVSWYQQALGQGPQFIFQYYREEENGRGNFPPRFSGLQFPNYSSELNVNALELDDSALYLCASSLSVTNTEAFFGQGTRLTVV.

The chain carries TRBV12-3 or TRBV12-4 and TRBJ1-1; D may be TRBD1 (5 bases). Trimming stripped 6 bases from V and 3 bases from J, with 11 bases between. This CDR3 has 13 residues. The CDR3 DNA reads TGTGCCAGCAGCAGGGTCCGGGACACTGAAGCTTTCTTT. It is translated as CASSRVRDTEAFF.

V usage is TRBV7-6 and J usage is TRBJ2-7; D is perhaps TRBD2 (5 bases). The germline CDR1 and CDR2 sequences are SGHVS and FNYEAQ. The V and J ends lost 6 bases and 5 bases respectively, with 26 bases between them. The CDR3 contains 17 residues. CDR3 bases: TGTGCCAGCAGGAGTGGTTCTAGCCTGAGTGGGTCGGACGAGCAGTACTTC. Translating it yields CASRSGSSLSGSDEQYF. Full variable domain (rest looked up from reference TRBV7-6 and TRBJ2-7): GAGVSQSPRYKVTKRGQDVALRCDPISGHVSLYWYRQALGQGPEFLTYFNYEAQQDKSGLPNDRFSAERPEGSISTLTIQRTEQRDSAMYRCASRSGSSLSGSDEQYFGPGTRLTVT.

The chain carries TRBV6-6 and TRBJ2-1, with 7 bases that match TRBD2. The germline V gene has CDR1 MNHNY and CDR2 SVGAGI (reference sequence). Unmatched junction bases numbered 5, after V lost 2 bases and J lost 4 bases. The CDR3 is 15 residues long. The CDR3 sequence: CASSYPAGPYNEQFF. The CDR3 coding sequence is TGTGCCAGCAGTTACCCAGCGGGGCCATACAATGAGCAGTTCTTC.

The chain is built from TRBV19 and TRBJ2-5; D remains unclear. Germline CDR1 is LNHDA and CDR2 is SQIVND (reference sequence). Trimming took off 8 bases at V and 5 bases at J, with 15 bases between the two ends. This CDR3 is built from 13 residues. CDR3 bases: TGTGCCAGTGGACCCACAGTTGGGGAGACCCAGTACTTC. Its translation is CASGPTVGETQYF.

The CDR3 coding sequence is TGTGCCAGCAGCTTGGAGGGGCGCCGGCAGCCCCAGCATTTT. Translated, it gives CASSLEGRRQPQHF. This chain joins TRBV5-6 and TRBJ1-5; D possibly corresponds to TRBD1 (5 bases). The V gene's germline CDR1 is SGHDT and CDR2 YYEEEE. V was cut by 0 bases and J by 7 bases, with 11 bases left in between. CDR3 size: 14 residues.

In this sample, this clone turned up a few times. The J gene is TRBJ1-4, the V gene TRBV6-2 or TRBV6-3; no definite D call. This CDR3 has 14 amino acids. CDR1 is MNHEY and CDR2 is SVGEGT in the germline V gene. V lost 5 bases and J 0 bases, leaving 7 bases between the germline ends. CDR3 in DNA: TGTGCCAGCAGTCGATCGGCAACTAATGAAAAACTGTTTTTT. It translates to CASSRSATNEKLFF.

The gene calls are TRBV19 and TRBJ1-5; 7 positions agree with TRBD1. This CDR3 comprises 15 residues. Germline V gene data show CDR1 as LNHDA and CDR2 as SQIVND (reference sequence). Trimming at V came to 9 bases and at J to 1 base, leaving 9 bases not matched to a gene. The CDR3, as DNA: TGTGCCAGCCGACAGGGCTTAAAAAGCAATCAGCCCCAGCATTTT. Translated: CASRQGLKSNQPQHF.

The sample holds a few counts of this clone. This chain connects TRBV27 to TRBJ1-1; no firm D call. Germline assignment: CDR1 MNHEY and CDR2 SMNVEV (reference sequence). The V end was cut by 5 bases, the J end by 0 bases, with 13 bases between. This CDR3 has 15 amino acids. CDR3 protein: CASSEDGYMNTEAFF. The CDR3 DNA is TGTGCCAGCAGTGAGGACGGATACATGAACACTGAAGCTTTCTTT.

There are a few counts of this clone. The genes are TRBV29-1 and TRBJ1-1, with D maybe TRBD1 (5 bases). V lost 4 bases and J 0 bases, leaving 9 bases between the germline ends. The CDR3 has 13 amino acids. Germline loops: CDR1 SQVTM, CDR2 ANQGSEA. The CDR3 DNA reads as TGCAGCGTTGCTACACAGGTGAACACTGAAGCTTTCTTT. Translating gives CSVATQVNTEAFF.

This chain connects TRBV7-6 to TRBJ1-4, with D possibly matching TRBD1 (5 bases). V was trimmed by 3 bases and J by 0 bases, leaving 8 bases between them. From germline, CDR1 is SGHVS and CDR2 FNYEAQ. CDR3 length: 15 residues. The CDR3 is CASSFPGATNEKLFF. The CDR3 DNA is TGTGCCAGCAGCTTTCCGGGGGCAACTAATGAAAAACTGTTTTTT.

The V and J genes are TRBV4-3 and TRBJ2-5, with 10 bases aligning to TRBD1. Per the germline V gene, CDR1 is LGHNA and CDR2 is YSLEER. The CDR3 covers 15 residues. V lost 0 bases and J lost 7; bases outside the gene matches: 5. The CDR3 here is CASSQETGGEGTQYF. The CDR3 DNA sequence: TGCGCCAGCAGCCAAGAGACAGGGGGCGAGGGGACCCAGTACTTC.

This CDR3 reads CSVGTGLNTEAFF. Written as DNA, the CDR3 is TGCAGCGTGGGGACAGGCTTGAACACTGAAGCTTTCTTT. The chain recombines TRBV29-1 with TRBJ1-1; TRBD1 agrees at 8 bases. With 6 bases clipped from V and 0 bases from J, the junction kept 3 bases outside the gene matches. The CDR3 consists of 13 residues. The germline gives CDR1 SQVTM, CDR2 ANQGSEA.

With regard to this clone: At the DNA level, this CDR3 is encoded by other sequences in the same sample as well. The J gene is TRBJ1-1, the V gene TRBV14, with 8 bases identical to TRBD1. The V segment lost 6 bases and the J segment 5 bases; nucleotides outside the gene matches: 5. CDR3 length: 13 amino acids. Germline CDR1 reads SGHDN; CDR2 reads FVKESK. CDR3 nucleotides: TGTGCCAGCAGTATGGACAGGGCGACTGAAGCTTTCTTT. Translating it yields CASSMDRATEAFF.

The chain has TRBV3-1 (or the pseudogene TRBV3-2) and TRBJ1-1; D is unclear. Germline CDR1 reads LGHDT; CDR2 reads YNNKEL (reference sequence). The CDR3 extends over 14 amino acids. V was trimmed by 1 base and J by 1 base, leaving 7 bases between them. The CDR3 DNA reads as TGTGCCAGCAGCCAAGGCGAGGCGAACACTGAAGCTTTCTTT. Residues: CASSQGEANTEAFF.

V usage is TRBV7-8 and J usage is TRBJ2-1; 8 positions agree with TRBD2. Germline trimming cut 0 bases from V and 3 bases from J; bases unmatched to any gene: 4. The germline V gene has CDR1 SGHVS and CDR2 FQNEAQ. The CDR3 has 16 amino acids. The CDR3 spells CASSLAASGFYNEQFF. CDR3 bases: TGTGCCAGCAGCTTAGCGGCTAGCGGGTTCTACAATGAGCAGTTCTTC.

This clone was found once. The CDR3 DNA is TGTGCCAGCAGCGCTGGGACAGGGCCAACCTACGAGCAGTACTTC. It yields the protein CASSAGTGPTYEQYF. The chain carries TRBV9 and TRBJ2-7; 9 bases match TRBD1. The CDR3 is 15 residues long. The V gene's germline CDR1 is SGDLS and CDR2 YYNGEE. The junction had 6 bases not matched to a gene; V was cut back by 3 bases and J by 2 bases.